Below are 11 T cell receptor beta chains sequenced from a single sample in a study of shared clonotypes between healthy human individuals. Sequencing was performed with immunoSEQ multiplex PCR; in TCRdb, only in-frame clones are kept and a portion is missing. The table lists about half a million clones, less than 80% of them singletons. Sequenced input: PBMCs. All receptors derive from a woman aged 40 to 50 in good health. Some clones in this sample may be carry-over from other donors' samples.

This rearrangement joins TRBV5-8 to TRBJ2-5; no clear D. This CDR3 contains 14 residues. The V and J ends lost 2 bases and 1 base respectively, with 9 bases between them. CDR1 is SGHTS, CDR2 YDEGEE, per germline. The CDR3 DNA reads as TGTGCCAGCAGCTTTGACACAAGCCAAGAGACCCAGTACTTC. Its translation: CASSFDTSQETQYF. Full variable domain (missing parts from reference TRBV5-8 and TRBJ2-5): EAGVTQSPTHLIKTRGQQATLRCSPISGHTSVYWYQQALGLGLQFLLWYDEGEERNRGNFPPRFSGRQFPNYSSELNVNALELEDSALYLCASSFDTSQETQYFGPGTRLLVL.

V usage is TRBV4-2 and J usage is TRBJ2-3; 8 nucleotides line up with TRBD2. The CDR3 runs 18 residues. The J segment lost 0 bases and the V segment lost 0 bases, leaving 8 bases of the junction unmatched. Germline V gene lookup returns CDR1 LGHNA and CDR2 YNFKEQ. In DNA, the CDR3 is TGTGCCAGCAGCCAAGATGGGCGGGAGGCCCTGAGCACAGATACGCAGTATTTT. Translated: CASSQDGREALSTDTQYF.

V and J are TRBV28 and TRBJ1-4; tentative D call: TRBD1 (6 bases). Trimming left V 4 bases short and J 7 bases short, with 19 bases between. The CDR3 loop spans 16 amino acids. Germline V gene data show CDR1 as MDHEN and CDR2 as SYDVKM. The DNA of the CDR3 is TGTGCCAGCAGTTCGGACAGCCTCTCCCCGCCTGAAAAACTGTTTTTT. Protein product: CASSSDSLSPPEKLFF. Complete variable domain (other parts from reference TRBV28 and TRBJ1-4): DVKVTQSSRYLVKRTGEKVFLECVQDMDHENMFWYRQDPGLGLRLIYFSYDVKMKEKGDIPEGYSVSREKKERFSLILESASTNQTSMYLCASSSDSLSPPEKLFFGSGTQLSVL.

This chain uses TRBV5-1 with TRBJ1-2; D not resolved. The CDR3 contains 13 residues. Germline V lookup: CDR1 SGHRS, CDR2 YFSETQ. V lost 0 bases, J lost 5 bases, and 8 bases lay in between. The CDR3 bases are TGCGCCAGCAGCTTGGGCCAGAGATATGGCTACACCTTC. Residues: CASSLGQRYGYTF.

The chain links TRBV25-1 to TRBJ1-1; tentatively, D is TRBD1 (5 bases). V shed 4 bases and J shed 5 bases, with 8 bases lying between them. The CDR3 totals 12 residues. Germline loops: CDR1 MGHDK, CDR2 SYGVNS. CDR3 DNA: TGTGCCAGCAGTGCGGGACGTACTGAAGCTTTCTTT. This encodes CASSAGRTEAFF. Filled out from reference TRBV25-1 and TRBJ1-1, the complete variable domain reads EADIYQTPRYLVIGTGKKITLECSQTMGHDKMYWYQQDPGMELHLIHYSYGVNSTEKGDLSSESTVSRIRTEHFPLTLESARPSHTSQYLCASSAGRTEAFFGQGTRLTVV.

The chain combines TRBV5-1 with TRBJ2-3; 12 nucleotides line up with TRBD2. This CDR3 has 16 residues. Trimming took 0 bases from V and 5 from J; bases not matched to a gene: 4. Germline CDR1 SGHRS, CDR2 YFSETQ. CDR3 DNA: TGCGCCAGCAGCTTGGGGCTAGCGGGAGGGCAAGATACGCAGTATTTT. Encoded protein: CASSLGLAGGQDTQYF.

For the CDR3, the DNA is TGTGCCAGTTCCCCTAGCGGGAGGGCTCTCAATGAGCAGTTCTTC. Its protein product is CASSPSGRALNEQFF. V usage is TRBV14 and J usage is TRBJ2-1; 12 bases fit TRBD2. The CDR3 covers 15 residues. Germline loops: CDR1 SGHDN, CDR2 FVKESK. Trimming cost V 9 bases and J 6 bases; bases outside gene matches: 9.

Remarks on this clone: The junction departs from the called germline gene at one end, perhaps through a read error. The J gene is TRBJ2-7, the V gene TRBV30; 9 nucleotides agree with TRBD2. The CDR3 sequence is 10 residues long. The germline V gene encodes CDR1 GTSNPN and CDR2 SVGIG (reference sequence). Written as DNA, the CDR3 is TGTGCCCGGCTAGGAGCGGGAGGAAACTTC. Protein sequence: CARLGAGGNF.

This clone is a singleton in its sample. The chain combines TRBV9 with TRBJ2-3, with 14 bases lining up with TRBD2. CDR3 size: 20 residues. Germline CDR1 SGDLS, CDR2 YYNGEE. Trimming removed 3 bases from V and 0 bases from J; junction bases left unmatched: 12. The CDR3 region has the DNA TGTGCCAGCAGCGCTAGTTGGGGACTAGCGGGAGTTACTAGCACAGATACGCAGTATTTT. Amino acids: CASSASWGLAGVTSTDTQYF.

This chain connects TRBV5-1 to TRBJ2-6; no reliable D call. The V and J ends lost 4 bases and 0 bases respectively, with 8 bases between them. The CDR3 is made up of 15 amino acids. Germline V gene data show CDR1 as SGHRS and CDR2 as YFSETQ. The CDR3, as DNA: TGCGCCAGCAGCCCCCAAACCTCTGGGGCCAACGTCCTGACTTTC. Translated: CASSPQTSGANVLTF.

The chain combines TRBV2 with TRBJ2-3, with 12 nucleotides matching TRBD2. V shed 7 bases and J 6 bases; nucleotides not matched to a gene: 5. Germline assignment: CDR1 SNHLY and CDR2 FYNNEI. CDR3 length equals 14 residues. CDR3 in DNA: TGTGCCAGCACCGCGACTAGCGGGAGTGATACGCAGTATTTT. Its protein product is CASTATSGSDTQYF.